One sample yielded the 10 T cell receptor beta chains listed below, sequenced in a study of T cell changes during pregnancy in multiple sclerosis. The repertoire was sequenced with immunoSEQ multiplex PCR; TCRdb's copy has only in-frame clones and lacks some. The data contain some 30,000 clones, around 90% of them seen just once; the ten biggest clones take up 4.8%. This sample comprised peripheral blood, obtained in the first trimester of pregnancy. Receptor source: a female donor in good health, enrolled as a control in a pregnancy study.

The rearrangement uses TRBV29-1 and TRBJ1-2; the D gene is possibly TRBD1 (5 bases). Trimming stripped 3 bases from V and 8 bases from J, with 13 bases between. The CDR3 is made up of 12 amino acids. Germline V lookup: CDR1 SQVTM, CDR2 ANQGSEA. The CDR3 here is CSVEVQGGGYTF. The CDR3 DNA is TGCAGCGTTGAGGTGCAGGGAGGGGGCTACACCTTC.

The sample holds a few counts of this clone. The chain uses TRBV7-9 and TRBJ1-1; TRBD1 agrees at 9 bases. CDR3 length: 14 amino acids. The germline V gene has CDR1 SEHNR and CDR2 FQNEAQ (reference sequence). Losses at the gene ends were 5 bases for V and 10 bases for J; bases not matched to a gene: 11. In nucleotides, the CDR3 is TGTGCCAGCAGCCCTTCCGGGACAGGGATGATAGCTTTCTTT. This gives the protein CASSPSGTGMIAFF. The whole variable domain, remainder taken from reference TRBV7-9 and TRBJ1-1, is DTGVSQNPRHKITKRGQNVTFRCDPISEHNRLYWYRQTLGQGPEFLTYFQNEAQLEKSRLLSDRFSAERPKGSFSTLEIQRTEQGDSAMYLCASSPSGTGMIAFFGQGTRLTVV.

This clone appeared once. This chain's CDR3 is CASSYSMDIIYEQYF. For the CDR3, the DNA is TGTGCCAGCAGTTACTCGATGGACATTATTTACGAGCAGTACTTC. The genes are TRBV6-6 and TRBJ2-7, with a tentative D call TRBD1 (5 bases). Trimming removed 0 bases at V and 4 bases at J, with 13 bases between. Germline values: CDR1 MNHNY, CDR2 SVGAGI (reference sequence). This CDR3 is built from 15 residues.

This clone is a singleton in its sample. The V call is TRBV25-1, the J call TRBJ1-2, with 7 bases aligning to TRBD1. Trimming at V came to 4 bases and at J to 8 bases, leaving 10 bases not matched to a gene. This CDR3 contains 14 residues. Germline CDR1 is MGHDK and CDR2 is SYGVNS. CDR3 DNA sequence: TGTGCCAGCAGTGGGCAGGGGGTATTGGGCGGCTACACCTTC. The encoded protein is CASSGQGVLGGYTF.

The rearrangement uses TRBV30 and TRBJ2-3; 12 nucleotides match TRBD2. The J segment lost 7 bases and the V segment lost 2 bases, leaving 4 bases of the junction unmatched. Germline V gene data show CDR1 as GTSNPN and CDR2 as SVGIG (reference sequence). The length of the CDR3 is 14 residues. This chain's CDR3 is CAWSLAGGLNTQYF. CDR3 nucleotides: TGTGCCTGGAGTCTAGCGGGGGGGCTGAATACGCAGTATTTT.

The rearrangement uses TRBV11-2 and TRBJ1-5, with D perhaps TRBD1 (6 bases). Trimming removed 2 bases from V and 3 bases from J, with 11 bases in between. The CDR3 consists of 15 residues. Germline loops: CDR1 SGHAT, CDR2 FQNNGV. The CDR3, as DNA: TGTGCCAGCAGCTTATTTTGGGACAACAATCAGCCCCAGCATTTT. It yields the protein CASSLFWDNNQPQHF.

The CDR3 is CASSIRVNTEAFF. Written as DNA, the CDR3 is TGTGCCAGCAGTATCAGGGTGAACACTGAAGCTTTCTTT. V is TRBV13 and J is TRBJ1-1, with a tentative D call TRBD1 (5 bases). Germline values: CDR1 PRHDT, CDR2 FYEKMQ (reference sequence). Trimming shortened V by 6 bases and J by 0 bases, and 8 bases separated the two germline ends. The CDR3 length is 13 residues.

The chain carries TRBV10-3 and TRBJ1-5, with D tentatively TRBD1 (6 bases). V gave up 4 bases and J gave up 3 bases, with 7 bases separating them. The CDR3 contains 13 residues. The V gene's germline CDR1 is ENHRY and CDR2 SYGVKD. The CDR3 bases are TGTGCCATCAGTGCAGGGGTCAATCAGCCCCAGCATTTT. It encodes CAISAGVNQPQHF.

The genes are TRBV18 and TRBJ1-3; a weak D match, TRBD1 (6 bases). Trimming cost V 6 bases and J 0 bases, with 9 bases left between them. The CDR3 totals 14 residues. CDR1 and CDR2 (germline): KGHSH, LQKENI. For the CDR3, the DNA is TGTGCCAGCTCTCCGGACAGCTCTGGAAACACCATATATTTT. Protein: CASSPDSSGNTIYF.

V usage is TRBV7-2 and J usage is TRBJ2-7; D not certain. V shed 5 bases and J shed 6 bases, with 14 bases lying between them. This CDR3 has 13 residues. Per the germline V gene, CDR1 is SGHTA and CDR2 is FQGNSA. CDR3 residues: CASSRPLGGEQYF. Written as DNA, the CDR3 is TGTGCCAGCAGCCGACCACTCGGCGGCGAGCAGTACTTC.